The next 15 T cell receptor beta chains were all read from a single sample in a study of neurological immune-mediated disorders. Each CDR3 protein gets one entry after TCRdb re-called the 5' RACE reads with MiXCR. The data show tens of thousands of distinct CDR3 sequences, more than 9.5% seen once. Sequencing was carried out using PBMCs. Receptor source: a female donor in good health.

This clonotype was observed a handful of times. The chain links TRBV5-1 to TRBJ1-3, with a tentative D call TRBD1 (6 bases). Trimming cost V 3 bases and J 1 base, with 17 bases left between them. CDR1 and CDR2 from the germline V gene are SGHRS and YFSETQ. The CDR3 runs 17 residues. The CDR3 nucleotides are TGCGCCAGCAGCTCGACCCCGACAGGACGATCTGGAAACACCATATATTTT. Protein sequence: CASSSTPTGRSGNTIYF.

This clonotype has a count of ten or more. The chain combines TRBV5-1 with TRBJ2-5; 12 nucleotides line up with TRBD2. This CDR3 has 14 residues. With 4 bases clipped from V and 4 bases from J, the junction kept 2 bases outside the gene matches. CDR1 SGHRS and CDR2 YFSETQ come from the germline V gene. CDR3 protein: CASSGGLAGETQYF. In DNA, the CDR3 is TGCGCCAGCAGCGGGGGACTAGCGGGAGAGACCCAGTACTTC.

This clonotype was seen ten or more times. This chain uses TRBV2 with TRBJ1-2; D not certain. V was clipped by 6 bases and J by 6 bases, with 14 bases between them. CDR1 SNHLY and CDR2 FYNNEI come from the germline V gene. This CDR3 spans 13 amino acids. The chain's CDR3 is CASSPFIKDGYTF. The CDR3 region has the DNA TGTGCCAGCAGCCCATTCATCAAGGATGGCTACACCTTC.

This clonotype was recorded many times. The chain has TRBV29-1 and TRBJ1-1; D is possibly TRBD1 (5 bases). CDR3 length: 13 residues. Germline-derived CDR1 and CDR2 are SQVTM and ANQGSEA. Trimming took 7 bases from V and 5 from J, leaving 17 bases between them. CDR3 bases: TGCAGCGCTGTGACGGGGCGAGAGACTGAAGCTTTCTTT. Encoded protein: CSAVTGRETEAFF.

This clonotype was counted only a few times. The chain carries TRBV9 and TRBJ2-1; 7 positions match TRBD1. The CDR3 has 16 amino acids. CDR1 and CDR2 from the germline V gene are SGDLS and YYNGEE. Trimming at V came to 1 base and at J to 1 base, leaving 5 bases not matched to a gene. CDR3 nucleotide sequence: TGTGCCAGCAGCGTACACCACAGGGGATCCTACAATGAGCAGTTCTTC. It translates to CASSVHHRGSYNEQFF. The full variable domain, its missing parts supplied by reference TRBV9 and TRBJ2-1, is DSGVTQTPKHLITATGQRVTLRCSPRSGDLSVYWYQQSLDQGLQFLIQYYNGEERAKGNILERFSAQQFPDLHSELNLSSLELGDSALYFCASSVHHRGSYNEQFFGPGTRLTVL.

This clonotype was seen a single time. Possible read error: a much larger clone is one base away. This sequence joins TRBV12-3 or TRBV12-4 and TRBJ1-1, with D perhaps matching TRBD1 (5 bases). The CDR3 is 13 amino acids. The CDR3 is CASSVGENTEAYF. Written as DNA, the CDR3 is TGTGCCAGCAGTGTAGGGGAAAACACTGAAGCTTACTTT.

This clonotype was seen many times. V and J are TRBV10-1 and TRBJ1-6, with D maybe TRBD1 (6 bases). Germline V lookup: CDR1 WNHNN, CDR2 SYGVQD (reference sequence). This CDR3 is built from 13 residues. V was clipped by 6 bases and J by 6 bases, with 9 bases between them. The CDR3 here is CASSTGTNSPLHF. The CDR3 DNA follows: TGCGCCAGCAGCACAGGGACTAATTCACCCCTCCACTTT.

In its sample, this clonotype was seen many times. The CDR3 region is CASSRQARYEQYF. The CDR3 DNA follows: TGTGCCAGCAGTCGACAGGCCCGCTACGAGCAGTACTTC. This chain connects TRBV27 to TRBJ2-7, with a weak D call TRBD1 (6 bases). This CDR3 has 13 residues. Germline CDR1 and CDR2: MNHEY and SMNVEV (reference sequence). Trimming stripped 5 bases from V and 3 bases from J, with 11 bases between.

This clonotype has ten or more counts. CDR3 sequence reads: CASSTPKTDAETQYF. The CDR3 DNA sequence: TGTGCCAGCAGCACACCGAAGACAGACGCGGAGACCCAGTACTTC. The chain employs TRBV21-1 and TRBJ2-5; the D call in the table, TRBD1, was not verified against the DNA. TRBV21-1 is labeled a pseudogene. This CDR3 contains 15 residues.

This clonotype was seen many times. The V and J genes are TRBV28 and TRBJ2-7; D is perhaps TRBD2 (5 bases). Germline V gene data show CDR1 as MDHEN and CDR2 as SYDVKM. The V and J ends lost 8 bases and 1 base respectively, with 9 bases between them. This CDR3 comprises 12 residues. The CDR3 region has the DNA TGTGCCAGCGAGGGTAGGTCCTACGAGCAGTACTTC. This encodes CASEGRSYEQYF.

Ten or more counts support this clonotype. The V gene is TRBV5-1, the J gene TRBJ1-4; no definite D call. V lost 1 base to trimming and J lost 2 bases, with 9 bases between them. The germline V gene has CDR1 SGHRS and CDR2 YFSETQ. The CDR3 is 15 residues long. CDR3 nucleotide sequence: TGCGCCAGCAGCTTGTACAGCGGGACTAATGAAAAACTGTTTTTT. Its translation: CASSLYSGTNEKLFF.

The chain links TRBV7-2 to TRBJ2-1; the D is unclear. Germline loops: CDR1 SGHTA, CDR2 FQGNSA. The CDR3 runs to 15 residues. V was cut by 5 bases and J by 1 base, with 12 bases left in between. The CDR3, as DNA: TGTGCCAGCAGCCCCCCATCTAGGTCCTACAATGAGCAGTTCTTC. It translates to CASSPPSRSYNEQFF.

This clonotype was counted at least ten times. This CDR3 is CASSLGRRGQGNTEAFF. In DNA form, the CDR3 reads TGTGCCAGCAGCTTAGGACGTCGGGGACAGGGGAACACTGAAGCTTTCTTT. This rearrangement joins TRBV7-8 to TRBJ1-1; 9 bases line up with TRBD1. CDR1 and CDR2 from the germline V gene are SGHVS and FQNEAQ. The trim removed 1 base at V and 1 base at J, leaving 7 bases unmatched. The CDR3 extends over 17 amino acids.

This clonotype was observed at least ten times. V usage is TRBV20-1 and J usage is TRBJ2-3; the D gene could be TRBD1 or TRBD2 (7 bases each). This CDR3 comprises 13 residues. V lost 6 bases, J lost 1 base, and 11 bases lay in between. The germline gives CDR1 DFQATT, CDR2 SNEGSKA (reference sequence). CDR3 DNA sequence: TGCAGTGCAGGGAGGGGGCGCACAGATACGCAGTATTTT. This gives the protein CSAGRGRTDTQYF.

This clonotype was counted at least ten times. The chain combines TRBV5-1 with TRBJ2-7; D may be TRBD2 (5 bases). The CDR3 has 15 amino acids. Germline lookup yields CDR1 SGHRS and CDR2 YFSETQ. Trimming stripped 4 bases from V and 0 bases from J, with 14 bases between. Here the CDR3 reads CASSAGVGISYEQYF. The CDR3, as DNA: TGCGCCAGCAGCGCCGGGGTGGGCATCTCCTACGAGCAGTACTTC.